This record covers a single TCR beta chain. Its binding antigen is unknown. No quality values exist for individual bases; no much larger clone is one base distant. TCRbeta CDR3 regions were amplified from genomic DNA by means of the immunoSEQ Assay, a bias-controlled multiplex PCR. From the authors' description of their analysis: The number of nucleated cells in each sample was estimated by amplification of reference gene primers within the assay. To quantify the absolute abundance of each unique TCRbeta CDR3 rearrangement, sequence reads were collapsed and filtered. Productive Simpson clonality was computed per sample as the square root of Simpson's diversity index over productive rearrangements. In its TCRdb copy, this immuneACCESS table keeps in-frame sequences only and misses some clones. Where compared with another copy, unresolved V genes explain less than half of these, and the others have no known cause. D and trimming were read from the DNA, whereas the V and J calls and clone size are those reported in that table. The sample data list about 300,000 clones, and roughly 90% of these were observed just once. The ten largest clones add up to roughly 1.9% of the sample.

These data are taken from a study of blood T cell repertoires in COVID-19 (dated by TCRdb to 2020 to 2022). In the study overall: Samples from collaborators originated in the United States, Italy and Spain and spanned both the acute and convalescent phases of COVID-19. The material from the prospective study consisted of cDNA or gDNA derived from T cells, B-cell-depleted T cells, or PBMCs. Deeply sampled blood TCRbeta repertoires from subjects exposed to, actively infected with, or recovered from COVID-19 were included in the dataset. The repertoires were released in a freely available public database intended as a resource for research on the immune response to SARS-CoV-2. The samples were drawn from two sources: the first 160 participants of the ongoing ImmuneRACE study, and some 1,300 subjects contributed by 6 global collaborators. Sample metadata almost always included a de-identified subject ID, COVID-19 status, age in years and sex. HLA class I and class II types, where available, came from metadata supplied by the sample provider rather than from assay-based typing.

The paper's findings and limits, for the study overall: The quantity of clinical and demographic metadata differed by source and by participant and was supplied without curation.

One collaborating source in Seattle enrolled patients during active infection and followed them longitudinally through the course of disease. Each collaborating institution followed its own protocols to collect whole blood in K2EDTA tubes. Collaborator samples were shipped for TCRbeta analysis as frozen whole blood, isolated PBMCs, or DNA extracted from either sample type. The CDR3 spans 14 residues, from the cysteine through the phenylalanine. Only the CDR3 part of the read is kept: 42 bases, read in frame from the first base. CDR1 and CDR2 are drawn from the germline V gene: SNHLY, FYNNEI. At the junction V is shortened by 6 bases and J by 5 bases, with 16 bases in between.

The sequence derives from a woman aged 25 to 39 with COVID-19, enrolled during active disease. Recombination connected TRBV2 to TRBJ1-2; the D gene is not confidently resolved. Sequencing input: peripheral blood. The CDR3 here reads CASRGPVREYGYTF. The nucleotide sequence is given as TGTGCCAGCAGGGGCCCAGTTCGGGAATATGGCTACACCTTC.